The 27 T cell receptor beta chains given below trace back to one sample, sequenced in a study of blood T cell repertoires in COVID-19. Data came from immunoSEQ multiplex PCR; TCRdb stores just in-frame clones and leaves some out. The data contain around 99,000 clones, over 75% of them singletons. Source material: peripheral blood. The origin of the receptors is a woman between 50 and 59 years old with acute or convalescent COVID-19.

The J gene is TRBJ1-2, the V gene TRBV30; D is perhaps TRBD1 (6 bases). The V gene lost 3 bases and the J gene lost 5 bases, with 13 bases spanning the gap. This CDR3 has 13 residues. Germline V lookup: CDR1 GTSNPN, CDR2 SVGIG (reference sequence). CDR3 loop: CAWRRGGLYGYTF. As DNA, the CDR3 is TGTGCCTGGAGAAGGGGGGGGCTGTATGGCTACACCTTC.

The chain joins TRBV14 to TRBJ2-2, with 10 bases aligning to TRBD1. Germline V gene data show CDR1 as SGHDN and CDR2 as FVKESK. This CDR3 comprises 16 residues. V shed 4 bases and J 6 bases; nucleotides not matched to a gene: 8. In DNA form, the CDR3 reads TGTGCCAGCAGCCGCCTCGGGACAGGGGCGGCCGGGGAGCTGTTTTTT. This translates into CASSRLGTGAAGELFF.

This CDR3 is CASSLRATGGADTEAFF. In DNA, the CDR3 is TGCGCCAGCAGCTTGAGGGCGACAGGGGGCGCGGACACTGAAGCTTTCTTT. V and J are TRBV5-1 and TRBJ1-1; TRBD1 agrees at 10 bases. CDR1 is SGHRS and CDR2 is YFSETQ in the germline V gene. J gave up 3 bases and V 1 base, and 9 bases lay outside the gene matches. The CDR3 covers 17 residues. Using reference TRBV5-1 and TRBJ1-1 for the parts outside the CDR3, the full variable domain is KAGVTQTPRYLIKTRGQQVTLSCSPISGHRSVSWYQQTPGQGLQFLFEYFSETQRNKGNFPGRFSGRQFSNSRSEMNVSTLELGDSALYLCASSLRATGGADTEAFFGQGTRLTVV.

This clone was seen more than once but under ten times. CDR3 DNA: TGTGCCAGCAGCCAACAGGGCTATAGCAATCAGCCCCAGCATTTT. As protein: CASSQQGYSNQPQHF. The chain uses TRBV5-8 and TRBJ1-5, with D possibly TRBD1 on 6 matching bases. V shed 4 bases and J shed 0 bases, with 11 bases lying between them. Looked up from germline, CDR1 is SGHTS and CDR2 is YDEGEE. The CDR3 is 15 amino acids.

The chain couples TRBV19 to TRBJ1-6; 7 bases map to TRBD1. Germline CDR1 is LNHDA and CDR2 is SQIVND (reference sequence). V was clipped by 6 bases and J by 7 bases; unmatched bases: 6. The CDR3 is 14 residues long. DNA of the CDR3: TGTGCCAGTAGATCAGGGGGTATGAATTCACCCCTCCACTTT. It is translated as CASRSGGMNSPLHF.

The J gene is TRBJ1-2, the V gene TRBV19, with D perhaps matching TRBD1 (5 bases). The CDR3 has 13 residues. Trimming removed 7 bases from V and 4 bases from J, with 13 bases in between. Germline CDR1 is LNHDA and CDR2 is SQIVND (reference sequence). The CDR3 DNA reads as TGTGCCAGTATGGGGCGGGGACTCTATGGCTACACCTTC. This codes for CASMGRGLYGYTF.

This clone appeared a single time. DNA of the CDR3: TGTGCCAGCAGCCGAAACGGACAGGTCGGGAGCTACACCTTC. Protein: CASSRNGQVGSYTF. The V and J genes are TRBV3-1 (or the pseudogene TRBV3-2) and TRBJ1-2; 7 bases match TRBD1. Germline trimming cut 4 bases from V and 9 bases from J; bases unmatched to any gene: 11. Germline V gene sequence: CDR1 LGHDT, CDR2 YNNKEL (reference sequence). CDR3 length: 14 residues.

V gene TRBV12-3 or TRBV12-4 combines with J gene TRBJ1-1; tentative D call: TRBD1 (6 bases). V lost 8 bases to trimming and J lost 2 bases, with 12 bases between them. The CDR3 extends over 13 amino acids. For the CDR3, the DNA is TGTGCCAGCCTCATGACAGGTAACACTGAAGCTTTCTTT. This codes for CASLMTGNTEAFF.

The chain carries TRBV2 and TRBJ1-5; D uncertain. Germline CDR1 and CDR2: SNHLY and FYNNEI. Trimming stripped 8 bases from V and 9 bases from J, with 17 bases between. The CDR3 extends over 13 amino acids. For the CDR3, the DNA is TGTGCCAGCCGTCCGGGGAGGCTGTTGCCCCAGCATTTT. Translated: CASRPGRLLPQHF. Full variable domain (outside the CDR3, taken from reference TRBV2 and TRBJ1-5): EPEVTQTPSHQVTQMGQEVILRCVPISNHLYFYWYRQILGQKVEFLVSFYNNEISEKSEIFDDQFSVERPDGSNFTLKIRSTKLEDSAMYFCASRPGRLLPQHFGDGTRLSIL.

The rearrangement uses TRBV5-6 and TRBJ1-1; D perhaps matches TRBD1 (5 bases). The CDR3 extends over 14 amino acids. V lost 5 bases and J 0 bases, leaving 11 bases between the germline ends. The germline V gene encodes CDR1 SGHDT and CDR2 YYEEEE. Here the CDR3 DNA reads TGTGCCAGCAGTAAGGACATGCTGAACACTGAAGCTTTCTTT. The encoded protein is CASSKDMLNTEAFF.

This clone appeared once. The rearrangement uses TRBV9 and TRBJ2-3; 9 nucleotides match TRBD2. CDR1 is SGDLS, CDR2 YYNGEE, per germline. V dropped 2 bases and J dropped 4; count of bases not matched to a gene: 5. This CDR3 is built from 15 residues. The CDR3 coding sequence is TGTGCCAGCAGCGTGCGGGGGGGCCAACCAGATACGCAGTATTTT. It translates to CASSVRGGQPDTQYF.

The rearrangement links TRBV25-1 to TRBJ1-6, with no clear D. Per germline, CDR1 MGHDK and CDR2 SYGVNS. V lost 5 bases and J 5 bases, leaving 10 bases between the germline ends. The CDR3 is 14 amino acids. Written as DNA, the CDR3 is TGTGCCAGCAGTCCCTTGAGAGATAATTCACCCCTCCACTTT. Protein product: CASSPLRDNSPLHF.

This chain connects TRBV9 to TRBJ1-1, with TRBD1 matching over 7 bases. With 2 bases clipped from V and 5 bases from J, the junction kept 12 bases outside the gene matches. This CDR3 has 16 residues. The germline CDR1 and CDR2 sequences are SGDLS and YYNGEE. This CDR3 reads CASSVSGQAPGTEAFF. CDR3 in DNA: TGTGCCAGCAGCGTTTCCGGACAGGCCCCTGGAACTGAAGCTTTCTTT.

The chain is built from TRBV5-1 and TRBJ2-7; TRBD1 matches at 9 bases. This CDR3 is 14 amino acids long. The germline gives CDR1 SGHRS, CDR2 YFSETQ. The trim removed 0 bases at V and 5 bases at J, leaving 3 bases unmatched. Here the CDR3 reads CASSLGGQGNEQYF. In DNA, the CDR3 is TGCGCCAGCAGCTTGGGGGGACAGGGAAACGAGCAGTACTTC.

The J gene is TRBJ2-7, the V gene TRBV7-9, with D possibly TRBD2 on 5 matching bases. The V end was cut by 3 bases, the J end by 0 bases, with 15 bases between. Germline V lookup: CDR1 SEHNR, CDR2 FQNEAQ (reference sequence). The CDR3 is 16 residues long. The CDR3 DNA is TGTGCCAGCAGCTTGGGAAGCGGAGGCTTCTCCTACGAGCAGTACTTC. Protein product: CASSLGSGGFSYEQYF. The full variable domain, its missing parts supplied by reference TRBV7-9 and TRBJ2-7, is DTGVSQNPRHKITKRGQNVTFRCDPISEHNRLYWYRQTLGQGPEFLTYFQNEAQLEKSRLLSDRFSAERPKGSFSTLEIQRTEQGDSAMYLCASSLGSGGFSYEQYFGPGTRLTVT.

The CDR3 protein is CASSQGRQNSPLHF. The CDR3 DNA reads as TGTGCCAGCAGCCAAGGCCGACAGAATTCACCCCTCCACTTT. This rearrangement joins TRBV3-1 (or the pseudogene TRBV3-2) to TRBJ1-6, with TRBD1 as a possible D gene (5 bases). The germline V and J ends were trimmed by 1 base and 7 bases, with 8 bases remaining between them. This CDR3 contains 14 residues. CDR1 and CDR2 from the germline V gene are LGHDT and YNNKEL (reference sequence).

The chain carries TRBV3-1 (or the pseudogene TRBV3-2) and TRBJ2-4, with TRBD2 identical over 7 bases. The CDR3 spans 15 residues. V lost 4 bases and J lost 6; bases outside the gene matches: 9. Germline values: CDR1 LGHDT, CDR2 YNNKEL (reference sequence). DNA of the CDR3: TGTGCCAGCAGCCGGGGGACTACCGGGCTAAACATTCAGTACTTC. Residues: CASSRGTTGLNIQYF.

V gene TRBV11-2 combines with J gene TRBJ1-1; D may be TRBD1 (5 bases). This CDR3 contains 15 residues. The germline gives CDR1 SGHAT, CDR2 FQNNGV. Trimming took 1 base from V and 8 from J, leaving 17 bases between them. The CDR3 DNA follows: TGTGCCAGCAGCTTAGTGTGGGGGGTACGGGAGGAAGCTTTCTTT. Protein: CASSLVWGVREEAFF.

This clone was counted a single time. The rearrangement joins TRBV7-2 to TRBJ2-7; D is perhaps TRBD1 (5 bases). The germline gives CDR1 SGHTA, CDR2 FQGNSA. The CDR3 is made up of 14 amino acids. With 4 bases removed from V and 3 bases from J, the gap between germline ends came to 13 bases. In nucleotides, the CDR3 is TGTGCCAGCAGCTCCGGACGGACACTCTACGAGCAGTACTTC. It encodes CASSSGRTLYEQYF.

The rearrangement links TRBV28 to TRBJ1-5, with TRBD1 identical over 7 bases. Trimming at V came to 5 bases and at J to 7 bases, leaving 8 bases not matched to a gene. CDR1 and CDR2 from the germline V gene are MDHEN and SYDVKM. The CDR3 spans 14 residues. CDR3 sequence reads: CASSAGQARQPQHF. The CDR3 DNA sequence: TGTGCCAGCAGTGCCGGACAGGCGCGCCAGCCCCAGCATTTT.

The CDR3: CASSLYRGGYYNEQFF. The DNA of the CDR3 is TGTGCCAGCAGCTTATATCGGGGGGGCTACTACAATGAGCAGTTCTTC. The chain links TRBV7-3 to TRBJ2-1, with TRBD2 identical over 8 bases. Unmatched junction bases numbered 6, after V lost 2 bases and J lost 3 bases. This CDR3 comprises 16 residues. Germline V lookup: CDR1 SGHTA, CDR2 FQGTGA.

V gene TRBV6-5 combines with J gene TRBJ1-4, with TRBD1 as a possible D gene (5 bases). Trimming removed 6 bases from V and 5 bases from J, with 13 bases in between. Germline CDR1 is MNHEY and CDR2 is SVGAGI. The CDR3 is 14 amino acids. CDR3 DNA: TGTGCCAGCAGGGCGACAGAATCCAATGAAAAACTGTTTTTT. It translates to CASRATESNEKLFF.

V gene TRBV29-1 combines with J gene TRBJ2-1; the match to TRBD1 covers 7 bases. Losses at the gene ends were 8 bases for V and 4 bases for J; bases not matched to a gene: 5. Germline CDR1 and CDR2: SQVTM and ANQGSEA. The CDR3 is made up of 12 amino acids. In nucleotides, the CDR3 is TGCAGCTTATGGGACAGATACAATGAGCAGTTCTTC. Its translation: CSLWDRYNEQFF.

This clone was recorded only once. The chain is built from TRBV10-3 and TRBJ1-1; 7 nucleotides match TRBD1. Germline-derived CDR1 and CDR2 are ENHRY and SYGVKD. V trimming: 6 bases; J trimming: 8 bases; junction bases outside the gene matches: 6. There are 12 residues in the CDR3. CDR3 loop: CAISLGTAEAFF. The CDR3 nucleotides are TGTGCCATCAGCCTAGGGACAGCCGAAGCTTTCTTT.

The chain links TRBV5-1 to TRBJ1-3; D remains ambiguous. The CDR3 is 13 amino acids. Deletions cut 4 bases from V and 9 bases from J, with 14 bases between. Germline CDR1 and CDR2: SGHRS and YFSETQ. In DNA form, the CDR3 reads TGCGCCAGCAGCGTGGACCCAAGCGGCACCATATATTTT. Residues: CASSVDPSGTIYF.

The V call is TRBV7-6, the J call TRBJ2-3, with 7 bases fitting TRBD2. CDR1 is SGHVS and CDR2 is FNYEAQ in the germline V gene. The CDR3 runs to 17 residues. Unmatched junction bases numbered 11, after V lost 0 bases and J lost 5 bases. This CDR3 reads CASSLAYPGGGQDTQYF. The CDR3 DNA sequence: TGTGCCAGCAGCTTAGCGTACCCGGGGGGAGGGCAAGATACGCAGTATTTT.

The chain combines TRBV10-3 with TRBJ2-3, with a weak D call TRBD2 (6 bases). V shed 5 bases and J shed 0 bases, with 12 bases lying between them. CDR1 is ENHRY, CDR2 SYGVKD, per germline. The CDR3 is 15 residues long. The CDR3 here is CAISLADSSTDTQYF. DNA of the CDR3: TGTGCCATCAGTTTAGCGGACTCTAGCACAGATACGCAGTATTTT.